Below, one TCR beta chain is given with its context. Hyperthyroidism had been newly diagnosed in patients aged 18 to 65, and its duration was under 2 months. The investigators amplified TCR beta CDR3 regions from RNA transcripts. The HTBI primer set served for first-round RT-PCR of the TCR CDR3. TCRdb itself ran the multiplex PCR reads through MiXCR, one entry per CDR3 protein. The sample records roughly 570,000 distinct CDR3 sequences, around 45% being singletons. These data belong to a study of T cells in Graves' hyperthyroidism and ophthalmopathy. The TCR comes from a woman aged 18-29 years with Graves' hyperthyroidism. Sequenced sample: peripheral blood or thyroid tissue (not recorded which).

CDR3 sequence reads: CASRDPTGGDNYGYTF. CDR3 sequence (DNA): TGTGCCAGCAGGGACCCCACCGGGGGGGACAACTATGGCTACACCTTC. The rearrangement links TRBV6-1 to TRBJ1-2; a possible D gene is TRBD1 (5 bases). V was trimmed by 6 bases and J by 2 bases, leaving 19 bases between them. Germline CDR1 and CDR2: MNHNS and SASEGT. There are 16 residues in the CDR3.